The TCR beta chain described here comes from a study of control samples from healthy donors and cancer patients. Profiling relied on immunoSEQ multiplex PCR, and the TCRdb table lists in-frame clones only, not all of them. The data contain about 160,000 clones, around 90% of them singletons. The CDR3 is 14 residues long. Germline-derived CDR1 and CDR2 are WNHNN and SYGVQD (reference sequence). V shed 3 bases and J shed 5 bases, with 13 bases lying between them. The sequenced sample consisted of blood. The V and J genes are TRBV10-1 and TRBJ2-5; D is possibly TRBD2 (6 bases). The clonotype originates from a woman in her twenties or thirties in good health. This CDR3 is CASSDPGSGETQYF. The CDR3 nucleotides are TGCGCCAGCAGTGATCCGGGGAGCGGGGAGACCCAGTACTTC.